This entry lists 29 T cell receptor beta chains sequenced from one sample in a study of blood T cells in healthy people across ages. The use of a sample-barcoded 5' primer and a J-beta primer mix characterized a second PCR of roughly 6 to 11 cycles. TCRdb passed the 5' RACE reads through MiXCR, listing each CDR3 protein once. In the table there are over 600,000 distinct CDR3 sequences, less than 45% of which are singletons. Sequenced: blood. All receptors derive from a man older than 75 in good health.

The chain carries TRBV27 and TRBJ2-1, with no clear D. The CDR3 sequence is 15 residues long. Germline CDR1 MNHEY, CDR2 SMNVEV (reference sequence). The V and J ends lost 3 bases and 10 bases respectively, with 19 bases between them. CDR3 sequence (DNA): TGTGCCAGCAGTTTCGTTGGCGAGCCCCTCAGGGAGCAGTTCTTC. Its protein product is CASSFVGEPLREQFF.

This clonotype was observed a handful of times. CDR3 loop: CSARGYKAGVETQYF. The CDR3 DNA is TGCAGTGCTAGAGGATATAAAGCGGGAGTTGAGACCCAGTACTTC. The V and J genes are TRBV20-1 and TRBJ2-5; 8 bases line up with TRBD2. In germline, CDR1 is DFQATT, CDR2 SNEGSKA (reference sequence). V shed 1 base, J shed 5 bases, and the junction held 9 bases outside the gene matches. The CDR3 has 15 amino acids.

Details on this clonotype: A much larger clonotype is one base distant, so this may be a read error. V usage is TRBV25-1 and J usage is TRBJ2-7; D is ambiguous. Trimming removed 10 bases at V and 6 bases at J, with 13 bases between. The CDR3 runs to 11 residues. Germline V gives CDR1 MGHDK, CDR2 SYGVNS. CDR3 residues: CATQSISEQYF. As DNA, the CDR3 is TGTGCCACCCAATCGATTAGCGAGCAGTACTTC.

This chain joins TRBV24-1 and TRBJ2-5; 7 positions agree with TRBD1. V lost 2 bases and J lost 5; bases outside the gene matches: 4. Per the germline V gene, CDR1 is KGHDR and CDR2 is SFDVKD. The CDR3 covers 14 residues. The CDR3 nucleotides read TGTGCCACCAGTGATTCCACAGGGGTGGAGACCCAGTACTTC. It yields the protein CATSDSTGVETQYF.

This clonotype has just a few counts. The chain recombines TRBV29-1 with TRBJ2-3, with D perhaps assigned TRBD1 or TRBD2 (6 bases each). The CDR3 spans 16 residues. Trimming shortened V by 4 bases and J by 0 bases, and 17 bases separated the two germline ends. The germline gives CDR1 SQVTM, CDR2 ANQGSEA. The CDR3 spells CSVGGGRGGSTDTQYF. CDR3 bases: TGCAGCGTTGGAGGGGGGCGGGGCGGTAGCACAGATACGCAGTATTTT.

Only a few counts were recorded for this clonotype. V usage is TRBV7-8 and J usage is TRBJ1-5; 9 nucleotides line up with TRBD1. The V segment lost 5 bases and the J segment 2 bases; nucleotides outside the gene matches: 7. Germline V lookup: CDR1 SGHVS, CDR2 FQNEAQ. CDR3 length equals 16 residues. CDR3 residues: CASSIRQGEGNQPQHF. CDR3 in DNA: TGTGCCAGCAGCATCCGACAGGGGGAAGGCAATCAGCCCCAGCATTTT.

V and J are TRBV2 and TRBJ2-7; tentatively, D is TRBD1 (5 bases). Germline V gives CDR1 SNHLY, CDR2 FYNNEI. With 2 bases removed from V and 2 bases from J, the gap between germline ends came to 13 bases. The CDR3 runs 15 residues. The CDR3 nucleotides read TGTGCCAGCAGTGAATGGTGGGGCCCCACCTACGAGCAGTACTTC. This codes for CASSEWWGPTYEQYF.

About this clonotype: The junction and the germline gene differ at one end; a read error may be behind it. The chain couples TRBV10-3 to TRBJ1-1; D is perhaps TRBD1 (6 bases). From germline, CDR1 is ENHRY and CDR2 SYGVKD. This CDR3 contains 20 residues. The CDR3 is CAISESTLLVTSGANTEAFF. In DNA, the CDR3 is TGCGCCATCAGTGAGTCGACTCTCCTTGTGACATCAGGGGCGAACACTGAAGCTTTCTTT.

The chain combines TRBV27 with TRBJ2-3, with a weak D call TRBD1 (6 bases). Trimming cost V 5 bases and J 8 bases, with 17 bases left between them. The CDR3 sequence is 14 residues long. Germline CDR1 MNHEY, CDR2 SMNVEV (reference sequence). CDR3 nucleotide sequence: TGTGCCAGCAGTCCCACTCCGGGACACTTTACGCAGTATTTT. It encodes CASSPTPGHFTQYF.

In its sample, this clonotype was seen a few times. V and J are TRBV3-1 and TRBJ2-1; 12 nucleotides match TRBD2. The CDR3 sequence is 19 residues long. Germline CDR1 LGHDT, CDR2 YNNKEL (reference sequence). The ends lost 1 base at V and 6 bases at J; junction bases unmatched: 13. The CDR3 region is CASSQGRFATSGSPNEQFF. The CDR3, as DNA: TGTGCCAGCAGCCAAGGCCGTTTTGCGACTAGCGGGAGCCCCAATGAGCAGTTCTTC.

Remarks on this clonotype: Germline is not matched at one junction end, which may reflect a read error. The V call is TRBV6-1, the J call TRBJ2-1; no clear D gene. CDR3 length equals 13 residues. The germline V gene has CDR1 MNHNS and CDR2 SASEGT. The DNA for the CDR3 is TGTGCCAGCAGTGAAACCAGATTCAATGAGCGGTTCTTC. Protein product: CASSETRFNERFF.

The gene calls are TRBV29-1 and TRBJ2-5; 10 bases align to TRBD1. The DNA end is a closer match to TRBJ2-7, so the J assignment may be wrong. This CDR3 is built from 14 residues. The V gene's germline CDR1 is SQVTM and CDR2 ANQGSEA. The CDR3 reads CSVEEDRGPNEQYF. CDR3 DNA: TGCAGCGTTGAAGAAGACAGGGGGCCGAACGAGCAGTACTTC.

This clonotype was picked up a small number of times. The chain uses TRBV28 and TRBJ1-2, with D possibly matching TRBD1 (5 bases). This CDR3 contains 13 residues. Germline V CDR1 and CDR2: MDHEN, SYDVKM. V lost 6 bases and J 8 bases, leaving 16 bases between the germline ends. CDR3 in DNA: TGTGCCAGCAGGCCTGACAGCGGCGGGGGCTACACCTTC. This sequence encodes CASRPDSGGGYTF.

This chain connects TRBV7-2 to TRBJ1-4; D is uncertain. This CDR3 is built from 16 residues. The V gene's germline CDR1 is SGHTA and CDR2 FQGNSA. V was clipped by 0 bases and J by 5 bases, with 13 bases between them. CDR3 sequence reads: CASSLAFSQQNEKLFF. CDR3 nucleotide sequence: TGTGCCAGCAGCTTAGCCTTCAGTCAGCAAAATGAAAAACTGTTTTTT.

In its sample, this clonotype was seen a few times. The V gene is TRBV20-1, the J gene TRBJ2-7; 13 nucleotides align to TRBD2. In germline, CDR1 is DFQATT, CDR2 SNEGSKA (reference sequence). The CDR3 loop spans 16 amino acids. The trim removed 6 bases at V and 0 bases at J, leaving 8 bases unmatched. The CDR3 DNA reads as TGCAGTGCCAGACTAGCGGGAGGCCTCCGCTCCTACGAGCAGTACTTC. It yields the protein CSARLAGGLRSYEQYF.

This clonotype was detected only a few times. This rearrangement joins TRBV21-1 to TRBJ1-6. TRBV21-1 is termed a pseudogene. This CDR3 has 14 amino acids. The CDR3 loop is CASSKQETNSPLHF. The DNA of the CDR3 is TGTGCCAGCAGCAAACAGGAGACTAATTCACCCCTCCACTTT.

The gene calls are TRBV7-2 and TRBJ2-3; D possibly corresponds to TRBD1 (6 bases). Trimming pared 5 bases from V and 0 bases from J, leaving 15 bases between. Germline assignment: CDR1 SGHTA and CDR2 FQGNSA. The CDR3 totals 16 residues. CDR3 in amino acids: CASSRTWTVSTDTQYF. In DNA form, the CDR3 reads TGTGCCAGCAGCCGAACGTGGACAGTCAGCACAGATACGCAGTATTTT.

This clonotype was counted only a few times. CDR3 nucleotides: TGTGCCAGCAGCGTAGAGACGGGAGATTTAGCTTTTGAGACCCAGTACTTC. This translates into CASSVETGDLAFETQYF. The chain is built from TRBV9 and TRBJ2-7; a weak D match, TRBD2 (6 bases). The DNA end is more similar to TRBJ2-5, so the J call may be wrong. The CDR3 has 17 amino acids. From germline, CDR1 is SGDLS and CDR2 YYNGEE.

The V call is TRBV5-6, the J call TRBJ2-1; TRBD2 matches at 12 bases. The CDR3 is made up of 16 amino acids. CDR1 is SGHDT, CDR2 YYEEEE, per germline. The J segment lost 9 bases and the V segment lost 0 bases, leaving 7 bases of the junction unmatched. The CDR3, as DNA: TGTGCCAGCAGCTTGGCCGGGACTAGCGGGTTGGGTGAGCAGTTCTTC. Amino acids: CASSLAGTSGLGEQFF.

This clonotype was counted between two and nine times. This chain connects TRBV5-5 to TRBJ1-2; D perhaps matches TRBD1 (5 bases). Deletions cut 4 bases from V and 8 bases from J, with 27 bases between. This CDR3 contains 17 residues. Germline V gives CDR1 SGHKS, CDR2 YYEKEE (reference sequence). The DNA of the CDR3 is TGTGCCAGCAGCCTACAACCGGGCAGATTAGAGGGGTTGGGCTACACCTTC. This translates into CASSLQPGRLEGLGYTF.

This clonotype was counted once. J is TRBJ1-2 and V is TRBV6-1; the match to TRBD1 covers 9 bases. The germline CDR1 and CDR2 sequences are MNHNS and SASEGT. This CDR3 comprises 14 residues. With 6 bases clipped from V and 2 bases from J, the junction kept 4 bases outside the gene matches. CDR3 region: CASRGTGTNYGYTF. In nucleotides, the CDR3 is TGTGCCAGCAGGGGGACAGGGACAAACTATGGCTACACCTTC.

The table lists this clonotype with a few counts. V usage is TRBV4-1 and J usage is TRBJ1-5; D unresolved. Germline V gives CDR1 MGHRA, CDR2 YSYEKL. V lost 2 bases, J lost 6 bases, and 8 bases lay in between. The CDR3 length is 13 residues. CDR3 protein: CASSQNTGQPQHF. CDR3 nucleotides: TGCGCCAGCAGCCAAAACACTGGTCAGCCCCAGCATTTT.

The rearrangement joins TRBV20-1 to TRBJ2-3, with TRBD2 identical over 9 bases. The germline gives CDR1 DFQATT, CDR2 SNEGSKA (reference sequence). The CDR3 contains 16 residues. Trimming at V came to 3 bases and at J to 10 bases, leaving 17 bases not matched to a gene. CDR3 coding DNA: TGCAGTGCTAGGTTGGCGGCGGGAGGGCCTGAAGGTGCGCAGTATTTT. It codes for CSARLAAGGPEGAQYF.

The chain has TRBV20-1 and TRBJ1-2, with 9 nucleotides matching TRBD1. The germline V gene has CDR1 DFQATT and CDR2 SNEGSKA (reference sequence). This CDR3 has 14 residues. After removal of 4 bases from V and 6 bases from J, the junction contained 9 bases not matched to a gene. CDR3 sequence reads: CSAKQDRGSDGYTF. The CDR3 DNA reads TGCAGTGCTAAACAAGACAGGGGGAGCGATGGCTACACCTTC.

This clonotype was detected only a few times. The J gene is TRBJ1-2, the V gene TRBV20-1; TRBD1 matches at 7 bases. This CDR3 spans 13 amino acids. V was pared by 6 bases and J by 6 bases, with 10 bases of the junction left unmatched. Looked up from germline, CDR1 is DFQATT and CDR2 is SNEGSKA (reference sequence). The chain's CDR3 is CSATDDRADGYTF. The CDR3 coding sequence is TGCAGTGCAACAGACGACAGGGCTGATGGCTACACCTTC.

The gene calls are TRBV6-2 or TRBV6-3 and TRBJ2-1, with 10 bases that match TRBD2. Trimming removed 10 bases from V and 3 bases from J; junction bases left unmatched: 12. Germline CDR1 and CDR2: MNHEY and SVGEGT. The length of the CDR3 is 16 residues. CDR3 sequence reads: CATASGAGGLYNEQFF. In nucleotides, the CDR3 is TGTGCCACCGCCTCTGGAGCGGGGGGGCTCTACAATGAGCAGTTCTTC.

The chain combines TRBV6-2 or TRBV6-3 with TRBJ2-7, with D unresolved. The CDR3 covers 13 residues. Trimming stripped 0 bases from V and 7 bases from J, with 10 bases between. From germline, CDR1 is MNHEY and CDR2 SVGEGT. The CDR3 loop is CASSYSRLQEQYF. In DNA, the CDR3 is TGTGCCAGCAGTTACTCACGGTTACAGGAGCAGTACTTC.

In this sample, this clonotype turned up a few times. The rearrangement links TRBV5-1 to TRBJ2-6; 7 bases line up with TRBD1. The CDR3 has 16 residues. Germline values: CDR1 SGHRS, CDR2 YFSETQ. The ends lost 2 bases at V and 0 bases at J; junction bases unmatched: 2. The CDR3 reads CASSLEGASGANVLTF. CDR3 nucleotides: TGCGCCAGCAGCTTAGAGGGGGCCTCTGGGGCCAACGTCCTGACTTTC.

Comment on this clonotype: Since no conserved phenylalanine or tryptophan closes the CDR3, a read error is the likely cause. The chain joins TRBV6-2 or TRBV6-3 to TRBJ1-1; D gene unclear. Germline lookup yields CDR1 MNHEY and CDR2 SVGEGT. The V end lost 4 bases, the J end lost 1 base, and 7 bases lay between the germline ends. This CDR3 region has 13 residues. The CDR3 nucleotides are TGTGCCAGCAGTTTGCCCCCGAACACTGAAGCTTTCATT. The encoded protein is CASSLPPNTEAFI.